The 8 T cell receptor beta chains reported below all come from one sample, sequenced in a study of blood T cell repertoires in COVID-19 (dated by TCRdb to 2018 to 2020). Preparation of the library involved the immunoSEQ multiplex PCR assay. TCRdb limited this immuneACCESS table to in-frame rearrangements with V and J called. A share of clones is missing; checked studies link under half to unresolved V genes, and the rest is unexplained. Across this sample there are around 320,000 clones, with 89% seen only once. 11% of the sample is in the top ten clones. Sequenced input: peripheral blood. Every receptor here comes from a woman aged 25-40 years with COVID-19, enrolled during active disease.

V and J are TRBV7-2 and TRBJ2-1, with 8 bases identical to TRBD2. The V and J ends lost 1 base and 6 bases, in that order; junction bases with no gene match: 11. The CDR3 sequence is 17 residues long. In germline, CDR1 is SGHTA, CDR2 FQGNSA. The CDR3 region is CASSLGGGGFFTNEQFF. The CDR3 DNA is TGTGCCAGCAGCTTAGGAGGCGGGGGGTTCTTCACCAATGAGCAGTTCTTC.

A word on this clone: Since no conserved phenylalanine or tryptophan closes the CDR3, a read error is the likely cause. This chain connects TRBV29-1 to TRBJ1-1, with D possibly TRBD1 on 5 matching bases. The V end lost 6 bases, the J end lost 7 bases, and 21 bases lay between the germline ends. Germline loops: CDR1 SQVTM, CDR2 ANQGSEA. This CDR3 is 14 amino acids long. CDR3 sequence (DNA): TGCAGCGTCCACGGCCCCTCAGGGCTATATGAAGCTTTCCTT. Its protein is CSVHGPSGLYEAFL.

The CDR3 region is CASSVPPRTSGEETQYF. CDR3 sequence (DNA): TGTGCCAGCAGTGTCCCCCCCAGAACTAGCGGGGAAGAGACCCAGTACTTC. V gene TRBV6-1 combines with J gene TRBJ2-5; TRBD2 aligns across 10 bases. CDR3 length equals 17 residues. Germline V gene lookup returns CDR1 MNHNS and CDR2 SASEGT. Unmatched junction bases numbered 11, after V lost 4 bases and J lost 3 bases.

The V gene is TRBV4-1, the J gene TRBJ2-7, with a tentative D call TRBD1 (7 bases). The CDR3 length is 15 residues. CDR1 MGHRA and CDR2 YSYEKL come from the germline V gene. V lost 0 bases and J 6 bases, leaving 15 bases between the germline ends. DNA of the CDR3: TGCGCCAGCAGCCAAGAAGGGCGGCAGGGGGGCGAGCAGTACTTC. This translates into CASSQEGRQGGEQYF.

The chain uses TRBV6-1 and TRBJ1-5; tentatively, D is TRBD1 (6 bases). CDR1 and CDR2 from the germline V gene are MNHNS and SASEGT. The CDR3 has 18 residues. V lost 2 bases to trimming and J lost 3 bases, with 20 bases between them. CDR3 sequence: CASSESQGTVFVNQPQHF. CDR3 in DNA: TGTGCCAGCAGTGAAAGTCAGGGGACCGTTTTTGTCAATCAGCCCCAGCATTTT.

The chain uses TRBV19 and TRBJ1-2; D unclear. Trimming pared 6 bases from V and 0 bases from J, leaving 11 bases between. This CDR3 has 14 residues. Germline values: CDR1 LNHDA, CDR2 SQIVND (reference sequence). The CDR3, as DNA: TGTGCCAGTAGGGTCACAGTTACTAACTATGGCTACACCTTC. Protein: CASRVTVTNYGYTF.

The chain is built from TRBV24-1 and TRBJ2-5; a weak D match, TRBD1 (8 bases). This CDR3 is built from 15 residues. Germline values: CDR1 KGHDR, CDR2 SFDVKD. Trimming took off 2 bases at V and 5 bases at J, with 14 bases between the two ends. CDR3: CATSDYRGGTETQYF. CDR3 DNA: TGTGCCACCAGTGATTACAGGGGGGGAACGGAGACCCAGTACTTC.

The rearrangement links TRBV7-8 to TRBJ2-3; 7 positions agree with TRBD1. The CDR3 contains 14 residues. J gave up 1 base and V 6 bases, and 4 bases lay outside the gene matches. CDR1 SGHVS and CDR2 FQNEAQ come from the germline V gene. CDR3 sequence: CASRAGGGTDTQYF. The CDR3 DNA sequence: TGTGCCAGCAGGGCAGGGGGAGGCACAGATACGCAGTATTTT.